The source of this T cell receptor (beta chain) is a study of human T cells and chemical hapten exposure. The CDR3 sequence is 14 residues long. The germline V gene encodes CDR1 ENHRY and CDR2 SYGVKD. Trimming at V came to 5 bases and at J to 5 bases, leaving 7 bases not matched to a gene. Time point of the sample: patch test 2, 6 weeks after DPC sensitization. Indicated treatment: therapeutic diphenylcyclopropenone sensitization with weekly scalp DPC. The study drew its donors from alopecia patients who were 18 to 70 years old and suitable for DPC. TCRdb redid the calling of the RACE reads with MiXCR, one entry per CDR3 protein. Among some 88,000 distinct CDR3 sequences listed, 8% to 13% were seen once.

This TCR was sampled from a man aged 35-49 years with alopecia areata. Some clones in this sample may be carry-over from other donors' samples. The input for sequencing was whole blood, taken in connection with sensitization to the hapten diphenylcyclopropenone (DPC). V gene TRBV10-3 combines with J gene TRBJ2-5; TRBD1 matches at 8 bases. CDR3 coding DNA: TGTGCCATCAGTCAGACAGGGGACCGGGAGACCCAGTACTTC. It codes for CAISQTGDRETQYF.